This TCR beta chain came from a study of blood T cell repertoires in COVID-19. Looking at the study overall: Samples of COVID-19 (acute and convalescent) were obtained from the United States, Italy and Spain. The analysed material was cDNA or gDNA that came from T cells, B-cell-depleted T cells, or PBMCs.

In germline, CDR1 is MNHEY, CDR2 SVGAGI. This CDR3 is built from 12 residues. V shed 8 bases, J shed 9 bases, and the junction held 3 bases outside the gene matches. Authors' data handling: Estimation of nucleated cell counts was performed using reference gene primer amplification. Using immunoSEQ multiplex PCR, the repertoire was profiled, and TCRdb retains in-frame clones only, with some absent. Clone size and the V and J calls come from that table; the DNA yielded D and trimming. The sample has about 120,000 clones, approximately 90% seen once. The chain joins TRBV6-5 to TRBJ1-6; 8 positions match TRBD1. This clonotype was sampled from a man aged 45-65 years with acute or convalescent COVID-19. The sequenced sample was peripheral blood. CDR3 DNA: TGTGCCAGCGACAGGGGTGGTTCACCCCTCCACTTT. Translating it yields CASDRGGSPLHF.